Each of the 25 T cell receptor beta chains below was sequenced from the same sample in a study of graft-versus-host responses after intestinal transplantation. The data were produced by immunoSEQ multiplex PCR, yet TCRdb's version contains in-frame clones alone and is incomplete. The table records roughly 21,000 clones, 35% to 50% of them present only once. Stimulators, approximately 200,000 irradiated and violet-dye-labeled cells, were plated with approximately 200,000 CFSE-labeled responder cells. The sequencing used alloreactive CD8+ T cells from a mixed lymphocyte reaction culture, collected before intestinal transplant. Subset noted: CFSE-low proliferating T cells sorted from approximately 6-day pre-transplant mixed lymphocyte reaction (GvH or HvG direction). These receptors were collected from a human patient who received an intestinal transplant.

This clone was observed a few times. The chain carries TRBV6-5 and TRBJ2-2; 9 bases are shared with TRBD2. The CDR3 is made up of 16 amino acids. The germline V gene encodes CDR1 MNHEY and CDR2 SVGAGI. After removal of 0 bases from V and 6 bases from J, the junction contained 5 bases not matched to a gene. The CDR3 here is CASSYSVSGSSGELFF. CDR3 bases: TGTGCCAGCAGTTACTCGGTTAGCGGGAGTTCCGGGGAGCTGTTTTTT.

J is TRBJ1-2 and V is TRBV27; D not certain. The germline V gene encodes CDR1 MNHEY and CDR2 SMNVEV (reference sequence). V was shortened by 5 bases and J by 4 bases, with 17 bases between the two germline ends. The CDR3 is 15 residues long. For the CDR3, the DNA is TGTGCCAGCAGTCGGACGGGCTCCTGGGGCTATGGCTACACCTTC. Its translation: CASSRTGSWGYGYTF.

Sample share makes this clone medium-sized. The V and J genes are TRBV30 and TRBJ1-4; D gene uncertain. Germline CDR1 and CDR2: GTSNPN and SVGIG (reference sequence). Trimming left V 0 bases short and J 8 bases short, with 13 bases between. The length of the CDR3 is 14 residues. CDR3 sequence (DNA): TGTGCCTGGAGTGTACAATCCTCCGGAGAAAAACTGTTTTTT. Translation gives CAWSVQSSGEKLFF.

This chain links TRBV27 with TRBJ2-1; TRBD1 or TRBD2 may be the D gene (6 bases each). The germline gives CDR1 MNHEY, CDR2 SMNVEV (reference sequence). The CDR3 has 17 amino acids. Trimming shortened V by 5 bases and J by 4 bases, and 21 bases separated the two germline ends. The CDR3 reads CASSHRPWGASYNEQFF. CDR3 in DNA: TGTGCCAGCAGTCACAGGCCTTGGGGGGCGAGTTACAATGAGCAGTTCTTC.

The chain carries TRBV2 and TRBJ1-2; 7 bases match TRBD1. Trimming cost V 4 bases and J 5 bases; bases outside gene matches: 7. The CDR3 extends over 14 amino acids. CDR1 and CDR2 (germline): SNHLY, FYNNEI. In DNA, the CDR3 is TGTGCCAGCAGTGCCCGGCAGGGGGGATATGGCTACACCTTC. This gives the protein CASSARQGGYGYTF.

The chain combines TRBV29-1 with TRBJ2-3; D is unclear. The CDR3 has 12 amino acids. Germline loops: CDR1 SQVTM, CDR2 ANQGSEA. The V end was cut by 4 bases, the J end by 3 bases, with 8 bases between. The CDR3 DNA reads as TGCAGCGTTGTGGTAGTGACAGATACGCAGTATTTT. Its translation: CSVVVVTDTQYF.

This clone was seen a few times. Here the CDR3 reads CATRRGDHLKQLFF. In DNA form, the CDR3 reads TGTGCCACACGCCGGGGGGACCACCTGAAACAACTGTTTTTT. This chain uses TRBV2 with TRBJ1-4, with a tentative D call TRBD1 (5 bases). CDR1 and CDR2 from the germline V gene are SNHLY and FYNNEI. V was trimmed by 10 bases and J by 12 bases, leaving 24 bases between them. The CDR3 extends over 14 amino acids.

The chain has TRBV5-6 and TRBJ2-7; no clear D gene. Germline V lookup: CDR1 SGHDT, CDR2 YYEEEE. This CDR3 region has 12 residues. Deletions cut 1 base from V and 1 base from J, with 3 bases between. Written as DNA, the CDR3 is TGTGCCAGCAGCTTGACATCCTACGAGCAGTACTTC. Protein product: CASSLTSYEQYF. The complete variable domain, with remaining parts taken from reference TRBV5-6 and TRBJ2-7, reads DAGVTQSPTHLIKTRGQQVTLRCSPKSGHDTVSWYQQALGQGPQFIFQYYEEEERQRGNFPDRFSGHQFPNYSSELNVNALLLGDSALYLCASSLTSYEQYFGPGTRLTVT.

The chain is built from TRBV5-1 and TRBJ1-3, with 9 positions matching TRBD1. With V trimmed by 3 bases and J by 7 bases, 5 bases remained unmatched. From germline, CDR1 is SGHRS and CDR2 YFSETQ. The CDR3 has 14 amino acids. CDR3 DNA sequence: TGCGCCAGCAGCTGGGGACAGGGAGCGAACACCATATATTTT. This gives the protein CASSWGQGANTIYF.

CDR3 region: CASSFGTGYEQYF. The DNA of the CDR3 is TGTGCCAGCAGCTTCGGCACGGGCTACGAGCAGTACTTC. The gene calls are TRBV11-2 and TRBJ2-7; D remains unclear. Per germline, CDR1 SGHAT and CDR2 FQNNGV. The CDR3 consists of 13 residues. The germline V and J ends were trimmed by 3 bases and 3 bases, with 9 bases remaining between them.

This clone was seen a single time. The rearrangement uses TRBV28 and TRBJ2-6, with D possibly TRBD1 on 6 matching bases. CDR3 size: 17 residues. The V end lost 7 bases, the J end lost 4 bases, and 20 bases lay between the germline ends. Germline-derived CDR1 and CDR2 are MDHEN and SYDVKM. CDR3 sequence: CASTPRVGASGANVLTF. In DNA form, the CDR3 reads TGTGCCAGCACCCCGAGGGTGGGGGCCTCGGGGGCCAACGTCCTGACTTTC. The full variable domain, completed using reference TRBV28 and TRBJ2-6, is DVKVTQSSRYLVKRTGEKVFLECVQDMDHENMFWYRQDPGLGLRLIYFSYDVKMKEKGDIPEGYSVSREKKERFSLILESASTNQTSMYLCASTPRVGASGANVLTFGAGSRLTVL.

V and J are TRBV7-9 and TRBJ2-1; D may be TRBD2 (6 bases). The CDR3 spans 15 residues. Trimming pared 3 bases from V and 6 bases from J, leaving 15 bases between. Germline V gene sequence: CDR1 SEHNR, CDR2 FQNEAQ (reference sequence). CDR3: CASSFLRERANEQFF. CDR3 coding DNA: TGTGCCAGCAGCTTTCTACGGGAGCGGGCCAATGAGCAGTTCTTC.

This clone has more than one count but fewer than ten. The rearrangement links TRBV5-1 to TRBJ2-7, with TRBD2 as a possible D gene (6 bases). V lost 0 bases and J 2 bases, leaving 12 bases between the germline ends. Germline CDR1 reads SGHRS; CDR2 reads YFSETQ. This CDR3 is 15 amino acids long. In nucleotides, the CDR3 is TGCGCCAGCAGCTTGGCTGGATCTAGCGCCTACGAGCAGTACTTC. Translating gives CASSLAGSSAYEQYF.

This clone was counted a few times. The chain uses TRBV11-3 and TRBJ2-1, with unresolved D. Germline V gene data show CDR1 as SGHNT and CDR2 as YENEEA. Trimming cost V 5 bases and J 5 bases, with 13 bases left between them. This CDR3 has 14 residues. DNA of the CDR3: TGTGCCAGCAGCCCCGGACGAAATAACAATGAGCAGTTCTTC. Amino acids: CASSPGRNNNEQFF.

The chain recombines TRBV6-6 with TRBJ2-7; TRBD2 agrees at 7 bases. The CDR3 runs 15 residues. Trimming at V came to 2 bases and at J to 3 bases, leaving 7 bases not matched to a gene. Looked up from germline, CDR1 is MNHNY and CDR2 is SVGAGI (reference sequence). The CDR3 region has the DNA TGTGCCAGCAGTTACCTATCTATAGCGGGCTACGAGCAGTACTTC. Residues: CASSYLSIAGYEQYF.

The chain has TRBV7-9 and TRBJ2-1; TRBD1 or TRBD2 may be the D gene (6 bases each). The CDR3 contains 15 residues. The germline gives CDR1 SEHNR, CDR2 FQNEAQ (reference sequence). V dropped 1 base and J dropped 7 bases, with 14 bases sitting between them. The CDR3 loop reads CASSLEGGGWNEQFF. The CDR3 nucleotides read TGTGCCAGCAGCTTAGAGGGGGGAGGTTGGAATGAGCAGTTCTTC.

This clone has just a few counts. CDR3 bases: TGCAGCGTTGGTACTGGGACTAATGAAAAACTGTTTTTT. It translates to CSVGTGTNEKLFF. J is TRBJ1-4 and V is TRBV29-1; D not resolved. V lost 4 bases and J 2 bases, leaving 8 bases between the germline ends. Looked up from germline, CDR1 is SQVTM and CDR2 is ANQGSEA. The CDR3 covers 13 residues.

Only a few counts were recorded for this clone. This chain joins TRBV7-8 and TRBJ2-7, with D possibly TRBD2 on 5 matching bases. CDR1 is SGHVS, CDR2 FQNEAQ, per germline. This CDR3 is built from 14 residues. Trimming removed 5 bases from V and 5 bases from J, with 16 bases in between. The CDR3 spells CASSNRLASHEQYF. The CDR3 nucleotides read TGTGCCAGCAGCAATCGGCTAGCAAGCCACGAGCAGTACTTC.

This rearrangement joins TRBV7-9 to TRBJ2-7, with TRBD1 identical over 11 bases. V lost 0 bases to trimming and J lost 5 bases; unmatched junction nucleotides: 3. The CDR3 runs 15 residues. Per germline, CDR1 SEHNR and CDR2 FQNEAQ (reference sequence). CDR3 loop: CASSLADRGQDEQYF. CDR3 nucleotide sequence: TGTGCCAGCAGCTTAGCGGACAGGGGGCAAGACGAGCAGTACTTC.

This clone came up once. This chain joins TRBV10-1 and TRBJ2-1, with D perhaps TRBD2 (7 bases). CDR1 is WNHNN and CDR2 is SYGVQD in the germline V gene (reference sequence). CDR3 length equals 15 residues. V was cut by 5 bases and J by 8 bases, with 19 bases left in between. The CDR3 protein is CASSRGGSSLDEQFF. The CDR3, as DNA: TGCGCCAGCAGTAGGGGGGGCTCGTCTTTGGATGAGCAGTTCTTC.

This clone was found a few times. The V call is TRBV30, the J call TRBJ2-3; D perhaps matches TRBD2 (6 bases). This CDR3 spans 15 amino acids. Germline values: CDR1 GTSNPN, CDR2 SVGIG (reference sequence). Trimming removed 4 bases at V and 2 bases at J, with 16 bases between. As DNA, the CDR3 is TGTGCCTGGAACTACGGAAGCGGGTACACAGATACGCAGTATTTT. Protein product: CAWNYGSGYTDTQYF.

This chain uses TRBV4-1 with TRBJ2-3; maybe TRBD2 (7 bases). The V gene lost 0 bases and the J gene lost 3 bases, with 19 bases spanning the gap. The length of the CDR3 is 18 residues. The germline CDR1 and CDR2 sequences are MGHRA and YSYEKL. In DNA, the CDR3 is TGCGCCAGCAGCCAAGAGTGGATGGGCGGGGGCCTAACAGATACGCAGTATTTT. Protein: CASSQEWMGGGLTDTQYF.

The chain recombines TRBV28 with TRBJ1-2, with TRBD1 as a possible D gene (5 bases). This CDR3 has 13 residues. Trimming removed 2 bases from V and 5 bases from J, with 9 bases in between. Per the germline V gene, CDR1 is MDHEN and CDR2 is SYDVKM. The CDR3 protein is CASSLGRGYGYTF. The CDR3 DNA is TGTGCCAGCAGTTTAGGGAGGGGTTATGGCTACACCTTC.

The chain combines TRBV6-1 with TRBJ1-3; D is uncertain. This CDR3 has 14 residues. The germline CDR1 and CDR2 sequences are MNHNS and SASEGT. Deletions cut 6 bases from V and 0 bases from J, with 9 bases between. This chain's CDR3 is CASRSSGSGNTIYF. Here the CDR3 DNA reads TGTGCCAGCAGAAGTTCCGGCTCTGGAAACACCATATATTTT.

By sample fraction, this clone is medium-sized. The chain links TRBV30 to TRBJ2-7; 8 bases match TRBD2. The CDR3 length is 12 residues. V lost 7 bases, J lost 12 bases, and 14 bases stayed unmatched. Germline lookup yields CDR1 GTSNPN and CDR2 SVGIG (reference sequence). The CDR3 nucleotides are TGTGCCTCCTACGGGATAGCGGGATTCGGGTACTTC. It codes for CASYGIAGFGYF.